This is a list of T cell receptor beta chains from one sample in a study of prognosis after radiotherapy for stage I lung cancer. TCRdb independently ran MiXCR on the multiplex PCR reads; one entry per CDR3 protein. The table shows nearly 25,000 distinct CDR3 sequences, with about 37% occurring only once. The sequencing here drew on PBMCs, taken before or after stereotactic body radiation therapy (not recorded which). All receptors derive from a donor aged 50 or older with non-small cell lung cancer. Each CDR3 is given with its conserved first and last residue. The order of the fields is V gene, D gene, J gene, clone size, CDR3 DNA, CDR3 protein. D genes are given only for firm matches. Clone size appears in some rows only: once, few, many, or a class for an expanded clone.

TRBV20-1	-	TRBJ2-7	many	TGCAGTGCTAGAGAGGAATGGGCGGGTGAGCAGTACTTC	CSAREEWAGEQYF
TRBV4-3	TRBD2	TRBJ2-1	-	TGCGCCAGCAGCCCAAGGACTAGCGCTCTTTGGGATGAGCAGTTCTTC	CASSPRTSALWDEQFF
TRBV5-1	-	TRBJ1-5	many	TGCGCCAGCAGCTTGGGGTCCCATCAGCCCCAGCATTTT	CASSLGSHQPQHF
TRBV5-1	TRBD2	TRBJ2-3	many	TGCGCCAGCAGCGGGGGACTAGCCTCCTTAGATACGCAGTATTTT	CASSGGLASLDTQYF
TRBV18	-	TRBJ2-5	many	TGTGCCAGCTCACCCGGGGACCTCCAGACCCAGTACTTC	CASSPGDLQTQYF
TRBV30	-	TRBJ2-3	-	TGTGCCCGCGCAGGGGAGTCAGATACGCAGTATTTT	CARAGESDTQYF
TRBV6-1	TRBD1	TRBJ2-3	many	TGTGCCAGCAGGGTAACGTCGGGACAGGGAAGCACAGATACGCAGTATTTT	CASRVTSGQGSTDTQYF
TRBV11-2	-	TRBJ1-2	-	TGTGCCAGCAGCCCAACAGGTTACTTCGGCGGCTACACCTTC	CASSPTGYFGGYTF
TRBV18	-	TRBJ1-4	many	TGTGCCAGCTCACCACCGGTACAGGGCCCCCTTACCAATGAAAAACTGTTTTTT	CASSPPVQGPLTNEKLFF
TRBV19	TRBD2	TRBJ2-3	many	TGTGCCAGTATAGACGGGGGGGGGACAGATACGCAGTATTTT	CASIDGGGTDTQYF
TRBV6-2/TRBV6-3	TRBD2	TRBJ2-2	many	TGTGCCAGCAGGACTAGCGGGAGGGCAGCCGGGGAGCTGTTTTTT	CASRTSGRAAGELFF
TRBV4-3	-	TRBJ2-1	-	TGCGCCAGCAGCCAAGATCACCAGGGCTCCTACAATGAGCAGTTCTTC	CASSQDHQGSYNEQFF
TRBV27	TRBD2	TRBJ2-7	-	TGTGCCAGCAGTTCGCCCTCCAGCGGGAGTGCCTACGAGCAGTACTTC	CASSSPSSGSAYEQYF
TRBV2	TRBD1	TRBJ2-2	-	TGTGCCAGCAGTGAAGAGGGGGCAATCGGGGAGCTGTTTTTT	CASSEEGAIGELFF
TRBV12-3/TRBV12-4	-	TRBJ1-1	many	TGTGCCAGCAGTCCTGACGGCATTGAAGCTTTCTTT	CASSPDGIEAFF
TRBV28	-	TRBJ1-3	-	TGTGCCAGCAGTTTACGCCCCCCAGGAAACACCATATATTTT	CASSLRPPGNTIYF
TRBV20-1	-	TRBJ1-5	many	TGCAGTGCTAGAGATGGTGGGGGGGCGCAGGATCAGCCCCAGCATTTT	CSARDGGGAQDQPQHF
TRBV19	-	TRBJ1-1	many	TGTGCCAGTAACGAACCGGGACAGAACACTGAAGCTTTCTTT	CASNEPGQNTEAFF
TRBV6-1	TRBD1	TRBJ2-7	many	TGTGCCAGCAGTGAAGCTTCCCCCCGGGACAGGCCTACCTACGAGCAGTACTTC	CASSEASPRDRPTYEQYF
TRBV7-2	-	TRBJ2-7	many	TGTGCCAGCAGCCCCCGGGACCAGTCCTCCGAGCAGTACTTC	CASSPRDQSSEQYF
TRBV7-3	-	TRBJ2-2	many	TGTGCCAGCAGCATGACAGAGAACACCGGGGAGCTGTTTTTT	CASSMTENTGELFF
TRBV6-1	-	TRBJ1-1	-	TGTGCCAGCAGACTCAACAGGGATACGAACACTGAAGCTTTCTTT	CASRLNRDTNTEAFF
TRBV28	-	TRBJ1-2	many	TGTGCCAGCAACCCTCAGGGTTCGGCTGGCTACACCTTC	CASNPQGSAGYTF
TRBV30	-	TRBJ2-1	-	TGTGCCTGGACGACGGGAAGCTCCTACAATGAGCAGTTCTTC	CAWTTGSSYNEQFF
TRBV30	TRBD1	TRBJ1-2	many	TGTGCCTGGAAGCTGCCGGGACAGGGTTCCTATGGCTACACCTTC	CAWKLPGQGSYGYTF
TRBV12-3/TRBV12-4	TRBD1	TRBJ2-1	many	TGTGCCAGCAGTTCCACCGGGACAGGGTTAGCGGCCTCCTACAATGAGCAGTTCTTC	CASSSTGTGLAASYNEQFF
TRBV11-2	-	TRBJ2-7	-	TGTGCCAGCAGCTTAGCGGCCCTCCCCAGCTACGAGCAGTACTTC	CASSLAALPSYEQYF
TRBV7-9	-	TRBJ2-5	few	TGTGCCAGCAGCTTACGGGGGACATCTCGGGCCGAAGAGACCCAGTACTTC	CASSLRGTSRAEETQYF
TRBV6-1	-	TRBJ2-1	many	TGTGCCAGCAGTGGATCGAGGGCAGGATCCTACAATGAGCAGTTCTTC	CASSGSRAGSYNEQFF
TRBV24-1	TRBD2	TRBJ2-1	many	TGTGCCACCAGTGACCCCGGACTAGCGGGAGGAAATGAGCAGTTCTTC	CATSDPGLAGGNEQFF
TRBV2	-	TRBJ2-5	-	TGTGCCAGCAGTGAAGTCGCGGGATGGCTGGGGACCCAGTACTTC	CASSEVAGWLGTQYF
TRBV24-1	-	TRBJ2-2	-	TGTGCCACCAGTTATACAGGGAGCACCGGGGAGCTGTTTTTT	CATSYTGSTGELFF
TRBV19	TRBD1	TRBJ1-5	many	TGTGCCAGTCCGACAGGGGAGGCTGTTGGCAATCAGCCCCAGCATTTT	CASPTGEAVGNQPQHF
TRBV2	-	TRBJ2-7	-	TGTGCCTTCAACGTTCCGGGGACCTACGAGCAGTACTTC	CAFNVPGTYEQYF
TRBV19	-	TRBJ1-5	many	TGTGCCAGTAGCACGGAACTTAATCAGCCCCAGCATTTT	CASSTELNQPQHF
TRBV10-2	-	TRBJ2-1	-	TGCGCCAGCAGTGAGTTAAGCGGGCGGAGTGAGCAGTTCTTC	CASSELSGRSEQFF
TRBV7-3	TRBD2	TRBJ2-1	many	TGTGCCAGCAGCTTAATGGCGGGAGGAGGCAATGAGCAGTTCTTC	CASSLMAGGGNEQFF
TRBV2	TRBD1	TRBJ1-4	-	TGTGCCAGCAGTGAAGCGCACAGGGGTTGGGAAAAACTGTTTTTT	CASSEAHRGWEKLFF
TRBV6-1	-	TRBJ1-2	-	TGTGCCAGCAGCCCCCGGCGGGGGTCAGACGGCTACACCTTC	CASSPRRGSDGYTF
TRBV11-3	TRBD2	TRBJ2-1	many	TGTGCCAGCAGCCACGGACTAGCGGGGGGCGTCTTC	CASSHGLAGGVF
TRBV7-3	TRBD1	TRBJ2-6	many	TGTGCCACCAGACAGGGCCCCTCTGGGGCCAACGTCCTGACTTTC	CATRQGPSGANVLTF